This is a list of T cell receptor beta chains from one sample in a study of blood T cell repertoires in COVID-19. Some clones are missing from TCRdb's copy, which holds only in-frame ones; the method was immunoSEQ multiplex PCR. This table has fewer than 400,000 clones, 85% to 95% appearing once. The sample taken for sequencing was PBMCs or T cells enriched from blood (not recorded which). These receptors were taken from a woman in her 30s who had been exposed to COVID-19. Both conserved end residues are part of each CDR3. A D gene is named only where the DNA matches it firmly.

D gene	J gene	V gene	CDR3 protein	CDR3 DNA
TRBD1	TRBJ1-3	TRBV29-1	CSAGGKTGGTSLSGNTIYF	TGCAGCGCCGGAGGAAAGACAGGGGGCACGTCCCTCTCTGGAAACACCATATATTTT
TRBD1	TRBJ1-2	TRBV14	CASSQDYRGRNYGYTF	TGTGCCAGCAGCCAAGATTACAGGGGGAGGAACTATGGCTACACCTTC
.	TRBJ1-4	TRBV19	CASSMAGARGEKLFF	TGTGCCAGTAGTATGGCAGGGGCGAGAGGTGAAAAACTGTTTTTT
TRBD1	TRBJ1-5	TRBV19	CASSRQGSNQPQHF	TGTGCCAGTAGTCGACAGGGTAGCAATCAGCCCCAGCATTTT
TRBD1	TRBJ1-2	TRBV7-9	CASSSSETGDRGYTF	TGTGCCAGCAGCAGTTCCGAGACAGGGGATCGCGGCTACACCTTC
.	TRBJ1-4	TRBV10-3	CAIGWAGGTNEKLFF	TGTGCCATCGGCTGGGCGGGGGGAACTAATGAAAAACTGTTTTTT
.	TRBJ1-2	TRBV10-3	CAISERGASGYTF	TGTGCCATCAGTGAGAGGGGTGCGAGTGGCTACACCTTC
.	TRBJ1-3	TRBV6-5	CASSRGTGNTIYF	TGTGCCAGCAGCAGGGGAACTGGAAACACCATATATTTT
.	TRBJ2-5	TRBV2	CASSAVSQETQYF	TGTGCCAGCAGTGCTGTCAGTCAAGAGACCCAGTACTTC
TRBD1	TRBJ1-1	TRBV20-1	CSASRTGENTEAFF	TGCAGTGCTAGTCGGACAGGGGAAAACACTGAAGCTTTCTTT
.	TRBJ1-3	TRBV18	CASSPPAGHSGNTIYF	TGTGCCAGCTCACCCCCCGCAGGGCACTCTGGAAACACCATATATTTT
TRBD2	TRBJ2-1	TRBV4-3	CASSHDSGGIDNEQFF	TGCGCCAGCAGCCACGATAGCGGGGGTATAGACAATGAGCAGTTCTTC